The rows below give T cell receptor beta chains drawn from one sample of a study of prognosis after radiotherapy for stage I lung cancer. MiXCR, run by TCRdb on the multiplex PCR reads, gives a single entry per CDR3 protein. Of roughly 25,000 distinct CDR3 sequences in the sample, 46% were seen once. The sequenced sample was PBMCs, obtained before or after stereotactic body radiation therapy (not recorded which). All receptors come from a donor over 45 with non-small cell lung cancer. Both conserved end residues are part of each CDR3. D genes are given only for firm matches. Part of the rows lack a size; the others show once, few, many or a class for expanded clones.

D	V	J	size	CDR3	DNA
TRBD2	TRBV19	TRBJ2-7	.	CASSMGTSGSSYEQYF	TGTGCCAGTAGTATGGGGACTAGCGGGTCTTCCTACGAGCAGTACTTC
TRBD1	TRBV5-5	TRBJ2-1	once	CASSLTGQWTISF	TGTGCCAGCAGCCTGACGGGACAGTGGACGATATCCTTC
.	TRBV28	TRBJ2-7	.	CASLGLIAYEQYF	TGTGCCAGTCTTGGGTTGATAGCGTACGAGCAGTACTTC
TRBD2	TRBV6-2/TRBV6-3	TRBJ2-1	.	CASSPQGPSGSREQFF	TGTGCCAGCAGCCCTCAAGGCCCCAGCGGGAGTCGTGAGCAGTTCTTC
.	TRBV20-1	TRBJ1-2	many	CSARAHPAISNYGYTF	TGCAGTGCTAGGGCTCACCCAGCTATATCTAACTATGGCTACACCTTC
TRBD1	TRBV6-1	TRBJ2-7	once	CASSEGQAIFSYEQYF	TGTGCCAGCAGCGAGGGACAGGCGATTTTCTCCTACGAGCAGTACTTC
TRBD2	TRBV20-1	TRBJ2-1	once	CSAPGLVVDEQFF	TGCAGTGCCCCGGGACTAGTCGTTGATGAGCAGTTCTTC
TRBD2	TRBV9	TRBJ2-3	many	CASSELAGGEADTQYF	TGTGCCAGCAGCGAGCTAGCGGGAGGTGAAGCAGATACGCAGTATTTT
TRBD1	TRBV6-1	TRBJ1-1	.	CASIAPVTGGLTEAFF	TGTGCCAGCATTGCCCCCGTGACAGGGGGCCTAACTGAAGCTTTCTTT
.	TRBV7-9	TRBJ1-2	many	CASSLEVPRGGYTF	TGTGCCAGCAGCTTAGAGGTCCCAAGAGGGGGCTACACCTTC
TRBD1	TRBV6-1	TRBJ2-7	medium-sized	CASRKGARGEQYF	TGTGCCAGCAGAAAGGGGGCGAGGGGAGAGCAGTACTTC
.	TRBV11-2	TRBJ1-6	medium-sized	CASSLDRLEGDGTSPLHF	TGTGCCAGCAGCTTAGATCGGTTGGAAGGGGACGGGACTTCACCCCTCCACTTT
.	TRBV9	TRBJ2-2	.	CASIGLTAGELFF	TGTGCCAGCATCGGACTAACCGCCGGTGAGCTGTTTTTT
TRBD2	TRBV6-2/TRBV6-3	TRBJ2-2	.	CASTLRVVSSGIGSLELFF	TGTGCCAGCACCCTCAGGGTAGTTTCTAGCGGGATTGGCTCCTTGGAGCTGTTTTTT
.	TRBV29-1	TRBJ2-3	many	CSVEVSRGADTQYF	TGCAGCGTTGAAGTTAGCAGGGGCGCAGATACGCAGTATTTT
TRBD2	TRBV5-1	TRBJ2-1	medium-sized	CASTEIAGVDNEQFF	TGCGCCAGCACCGAAATAGCGGGAGTCGATAATGAGCAGTTCTTC
.	TRBV20-1	TRBJ1-2	many	CICPDNYGYTF	TGCATTTGCCCGGATAACTATGGCTACACCTTC
TRBD1	TRBV12-5	TRBJ2-6	many	CASGLDLTGAGANVLTF	TGTGCTAGTGGTTTGGACCTAACAGGGGCTGGGGCCAACGTCCTGACTTTC
TRBD1	TRBV3-1	TRBJ1-4	.	CASSPTGFAGEKLFF	TGTGCCAGCAGCCCGACAGGGTTCGCGGGAGAAAAACTGTTTTTT
TRBD2	TRBV11-3	TRBJ2-1	many	CASSLREGDGGDEQFF	TGTGCCAGCAGCCTCCGGGAGGGCGACGGGGGAGATGAGCAGTTCTTC
.	TRBV18	TRBJ1-1	many	CASSPQGRVEAFF	TGTGCCAGCTCACCACAAGGACGGGTTGAAGCTTTCTTT
.	TRBV28	TRBJ1-1	.	CASSLAGGNTEAFF	TGTGCCAGCAGTTTAGCGGGTGGGAACACTGAAGCTTTCTTT
.	TRBV24-1	TRBJ2-5	.	CATSYQETKYF	TGTGCCACAAGTTATCAAGAGACCAAGTACTTC
.	TRBV20-1	TRBJ2-1	.	CSAAEGGEVNEQFF	TGCAGTGCCGCAGAAGGTGGCGAAGTCAATGAGCAGTTCTTC
TRBD2	TRBV28	TRBJ2-3	many	CASSDVAGYTDTQYF	TGTGCCAGCAGTGACGTAGCGGGTTACACAGATACGCAGTATTTT
TRBD2	TRBV11-2	TRBJ2-5	many	CASSPGGVLKTQYF	TGTGCCAGCAGCCCCGGGGGGGTCTTGAAGACCCAGTACTTC
.	TRBV7-9	TRBJ1-5	many	CASSLDGRGQPQHF	TGTGCCAGCAGCTTAGACGGGAGAGGGCAGCCCCAGCATTTT
.	TRBV2	TRBJ1-4	many	CASRPDSSNEKLFF	TGTGCCAGCAGGCCAGACAGTAGTAATGAAAAACTGTTTTTT
.	TRBV6-1	TRBJ2-7	many	CASRASADEQYF	TGTGCCAGCAGGGCTAGCGCCGACGAGCAGTACTTC
TRBD2	TRBV24-1	TRBJ2-3	medium-sized	CATSTSGGIPDTQYF	TGTGCCACCAGTACTAGCGGGGGGATTCCAGATACGCAGTATTTT
.	TRBV4-1	TRBJ2-2	.	CASSQDFRTVGTGELFF	TGCGCCAGCAGCCAAGATTTTCGGACGGTCGGCACCGGGGAGCTGTTTTTT